This T cell receptor beta chain originates from a study of Ad26.COV2.S vaccination and SARS-CoV-2 variants. The wider study: Donor participated within the Ad26.COV2.S arm of the COV1001 trial. Intramuscular Ad26.COV2.S at 5x10^10 or 1x10^11 viral particles. Study-level results: Once vaccination had occurred, spike-specific CD8+ and CD4+ T cell responses reportedly showed substantial breadth. Breadth and depth estimates from TCRs may understate total T cell responses.

The CDR3 runs to 13 residues. Trimming removed 3 bases from V and 5 bases from J, with 10 bases in between. Germline assignment: CDR1 ENHRY and CDR2 SYGVKD. Noted treatment: about 20 received Ad26.COV2.S at low or high dose, single or two shots; roughly five received placebo; per-sample allocation not given. It was on day 63 after the first vaccine or placebo injection that samples were taken. Regarding this clone: Its target is not known.

Method: immunoSEQ multiplex PCR; TCRdb's copy keeps in-frame clones and lacks some. The sample contains 350,000 to 550,000 clones, 89% of which appear only once. The material sequenced was peripheral blood, taken in a trial of Ad26.COV2.S vaccine versus placebo. The TCR comes from a person between 18 and 60 years old who received the Ad26.COV2.S COVID-19 vaccine or a placebo. The chain has TRBV10-3 and TRBJ1-1; D possibly corresponds to TRBD1 (6 bases). In DNA, the CDR3 is TGTGCCATCAGTGAAAATAGGGGGACTGAAGCTTTCTTT. Protein sequence: CAISENRGTEAFF.